What follows are 25 T cell receptor beta chains derived from one specimen sequenced in a study of blood T cell repertoires in COVID-19 (TCRdb year 2020). Library preparation used the immunoSEQ multiplex PCR assay. The source is immuneACCESS, and TCRdb retained only in-frame sequences with V and J called. Part of the clones is not carried over; for the studies checked, unresolved V genes explain less than half of this, and the remainder is unexplained. This sample has a few hundred thousand clones in its table, and roughly four fifths of those were observed once. The top ten clonotypes cover approximately 5.4% of the sample. The specimen was PBMCs or T cells enriched from blood (not recorded which). These receptors all come from a woman aged 45-60 years who had recovered from COVID-19.

The gene calls are TRBV30 and TRBJ1-6; tentatively, D is TRBD1 (6 bases). CDR3 length: 12 amino acids. The germline V gene has CDR1 GTSNPN and CDR2 SVGIG (reference sequence). V was pared by 0 bases and J by 9 bases, with 6 bases between. In DNA form, the CDR3 reads TGTGCCTGGAGTGTAGGGGGTTCACCCCTCCACTTT. This codes for CAWSVGGSPLHF.

V is TRBV5-1 and J is TRBJ1-1, with D maybe TRBD1 (5 bases). Germline CDR1 is SGHRS and CDR2 is YFSETQ. The CDR3 loop spans 12 amino acids. Trimming left V 5 bases short and J 11 bases short, with 16 bases between. The CDR3 DNA follows: TGCGCCAGCAGTTGGGGGGACGGGGAGGCTTTCTTT. This sequence encodes CASSWGDGEAFF.

The V gene is TRBV9, the J gene TRBJ1-4, with a tentative D call TRBD1 (6 bases). V was trimmed by 3 bases and J by 0 bases, leaving 9 bases between them. This CDR3 is 15 amino acids long. The germline V gene has CDR1 SGDLS and CDR2 YYNGEE. CDR3 in DNA: TGTGCCAGCAGCGCCGACAGGACAACTAATGAAAAACTGTTTTTT. This codes for CASSADRTTNEKLFF.

This clone was found a few times. This chain uses TRBV6-1 with TRBJ1-5; no definite D call. V was cut by 1 base and J by 5 bases, with 9 bases left in between. The CDR3 is 14 amino acids. Per germline, CDR1 MNHNS and CDR2 SASEGT. As DNA, the CDR3 is TGTGCCAGCAGTGAAGGCAGGAACTATCAGCCCCAGCATTTT. This sequence encodes CASSEGRNYQPQHF.

V usage is TRBV15 and J usage is TRBJ1-2, with TRBD1 matching over 9 bases. Trimming at V came to 5 bases and at J to 4 bases, leaving 5 bases not matched to a gene. CDR1 is LNHNV and CDR2 is YYDKDF in the germline V gene (reference sequence). This CDR3 spans 14 amino acids. CDR3 in DNA: TGTGCCACCAGCTCCCGGGACAGGGTCTATGGCTACACCTTC. Translating gives CATSSRDRVYGYTF.

As to this clone: At one boundary the junction diverges from the germline segment, which might be a read error. V gene TRBV15 combines with J gene TRBJ1-2; weak D call: TRBD1 (6 bases). CDR3 length equals 13 residues. CDR1 and CDR2 (germline): LNHNV, YYDKDF (reference sequence). This CDR3 is CATSRGVGRGLVF. The DNA for the CDR3 is TGTGCCACCAGCAGAGGGGTCGGCAGGGGTCTGGTCTTC.

This clone was seen only once. The chain combines TRBV2 with TRBJ1-2, with D perhaps TRBD1 (6 bases). Germline V gives CDR1 SNHLY, CDR2 FYNNEI. The CDR3 runs to 15 residues. V lost 2 bases, J lost 1 base, and 11 bases lay in between. The CDR3 nucleotides read TGTGCCAGCAGTGAAAAAGGGGGTAGTAACTATGGCTACACCTTC. Translation gives CASSEKGGSNYGYTF. Filled out from reference TRBV2 and TRBJ1-2, the complete variable domain reads EPEVTQTPSHQVTQMGQEVILRCVPISNHLYFYWYRQILGQKVEFLVSFYNNEISEKSEIFDDQFSVERPDGSNFTLKIRSTKLEDSAMYFCASSEKGGSNYGYTFGSGTRLTVV.

The chain carries TRBV11-3 and TRBJ2-2, with 11 bases aligning to TRBD1. In germline, CDR1 is SGHNT, CDR2 YENEEA. V trimming: 2 bases; J trimming: 7 bases; junction bases outside the gene matches: 3. The CDR3 is made up of 15 amino acids. DNA of the CDR3: TGTGCCAGCAGCTTAAGGACAGGGGGCATCGGGGAGCTGTTTTTT. This gives the protein CASSLRTGGIGELFF.

A single count supports this clone. The V gene is TRBV19, the J gene TRBJ1-5; D gene uncertain. The CDR3 sequence is 14 residues long. V shed 1 base and J shed 7 bases, with 11 bases lying between them. The V gene's germline CDR1 is LNHDA and CDR2 SQIVND (reference sequence). In DNA form, the CDR3 reads TGTGCCAGTAGTATAGCTCTGGCCCAGCAGCCCCAGCATTTT. Translated: CASSIALAQQPQHF.

This clone occurred a few times. This chain connects TRBV4-3 to TRBJ1-1; D gene ambiguous. Germline-derived CDR1 and CDR2 are LGHNA and YSLEER. There are 13 residues in the CDR3. Trimming left V 0 bases short and J 7 bases short, with 9 bases between. In nucleotides, the CDR3 is TGCGCCAGCAGCCAAGAGCGACGGAGTGAAGCTTTCTTT. Its protein product is CASSQERRSEAFF.

The V gene is TRBV5-4, the J gene TRBJ1-2; 9 bases agree with TRBD1. Trimming cost V 7 bases and J 5 bases; bases outside gene matches: 6. Per germline, CDR1 SGHNT and CDR2 YYREEE (reference sequence). CDR3 length equals 13 residues. CDR3 in DNA: TGTGCCAGCCATAGGACAGGGGAATATGGCTACACCTTC. Translation: CASHRTGEYGYTF.

The V gene is TRBV19, the J gene TRBJ1-1, with D perhaps matching TRBD1 (5 bases). V was pared by 8 bases and J by 10 bases, with 17 bases between. The germline V gene encodes CDR1 LNHDA and CDR2 SQIVND (reference sequence). This CDR3 has 12 amino acids. CDR3 in amino acids: CASGAQGLAAFF. CDR3 in DNA: TGTGCCAGTGGTGCCCAGGGTCTTGCAGCTTTCTTT.

This clone was counted a single time. The rearrangement links TRBV4-1 to TRBJ2-7, with 8 bases aligning to TRBD1. With V trimmed by 0 bases and J by 0 bases, 10 bases remained unmatched. The CDR3 has 18 amino acids. Germline lookup yields CDR1 MGHRA and CDR2 YSYEKL. As DNA, the CDR3 is TGCGCCAGCAGCCAAGAATGGGGTGGAACAGGGGGCTCCTACGAGCAGTACTTC. Its protein product is CASSQEWGGTGGSYEQYF.

This clone was detected once. V gene TRBV9 combines with J gene TRBJ2-3; 7 bases line up with TRBD2. With 4 bases clipped from V and 2 bases from J, the junction kept 10 bases outside the gene matches. The germline V gene encodes CDR1 SGDLS and CDR2 YYNGEE. The CDR3 is made up of 16 amino acids. The CDR3 spells CASSPLGLPNTDTQYF. The CDR3 DNA follows: TGTGCCAGCAGCCCCCTGGGACTACCGAACACAGATACGCAGTATTTT.

The V gene is TRBV4-3, the J gene TRBJ2-6; D remains ambiguous. The CDR3 length is 16 residues. Per germline, CDR1 LGHNA and CDR2 YSLEER. V was clipped by 0 bases and J by 0 bases, with 6 bases between them. The CDR3 coding sequence is TGCGCCAGCAGCCAAGATCTATTCTCTGGGGCCAACGTCCTGACTTTC. Translating gives CASSQDLFSGANVLTF.

This chain links TRBV19 with TRBJ2-3; TRBD1 might be the D (6 bases). Germline-derived CDR1 and CDR2 are LNHDA and SQIVND (reference sequence). Trimming shortened V by 4 bases and J by 7 bases, and 12 bases separated the two germline ends. The CDR3 has 13 residues. The CDR3 protein is CASSTGQSYTQYF. The DNA for the CDR3 is TGTGCCAGTAGTACGGGACAATCCTATACGCAGTATTTT. Variable domain in full (rest from reference TRBV19 and TRBJ2-3): DGGITQSPKYLFRKEGQNVTLSCEQNLNHDAMYWYRQDPGQGLRLIYYSQIVNDFQKGDIAEGYSVSREKKESFPLTVTSAQKNPTAFYLCASSTGQSYTQYFGPGTRLTVL.

V is TRBV3-1 (or the pseudogene TRBV3-2) and J is TRBJ2-1; D gene unclear. Between the trimmed V and J ends, which lost 5 bases and 7 bases, there was a span of 9 bases. The CDR3 runs 12 residues. Germline lookup yields CDR1 LGHDT and CDR2 YNNKEL (reference sequence). This chain's CDR3 is CASSSIGNEQFF. The CDR3 region has the DNA TGTGCCAGCAGCTCAATCGGTAATGAGCAGTTCTTC.

The J gene is TRBJ1-2, the V gene TRBV10-2; a weak D match, TRBD1 (5 bases). V lost 0 bases, J lost 7 bases, and 12 bases lay in between. CDR1 WSHSY and CDR2 SAAADI come from the germline V gene. This CDR3 is 14 amino acids long. This chain's CDR3 is CASSESTGLGGYTF. As DNA, the CDR3 is TGCGCCAGCAGTGAGTCTACAGGTTTGGGTGGCTACACCTTC.

V gene TRBV27 combines with J gene TRBJ2-6; tentatively, D is TRBD1 (5 bases). V dropped 5 bases and J dropped 0 bases, with 5 bases sitting between them. The CDR3 is 14 amino acids. Germline loops: CDR1 MNHEY, CDR2 SMNVEV (reference sequence). The CDR3: CASSQGSGANVLTF. The CDR3 DNA sequence: TGTGCCAGCAGTCAGGGCTCTGGGGCCAACGTCCTGACTTTC.

This clone appeared a few times. The chain uses TRBV7-9 and TRBJ1-3, with unresolved D. V was cut by 3 bases and J by 0 bases, with 9 bases left in between. The CDR3 runs to 15 residues. CDR1 SEHNR and CDR2 FQNEAQ come from the germline V gene (reference sequence). The CDR3 loop reads CASSLTRLSGNTIYF. CDR3 DNA sequence: TGTGCCAGCAGCTTGACCAGGCTCTCTGGAAACACCATATATTTT.

V is TRBV7-2 and J is TRBJ1-2; D might be TRBD1 (5 bases). CDR3 length: 12 amino acids. Germline V gene data show CDR1 as SGHTA and CDR2 as FQGNSA. V lost 1 base to trimming and J lost 11 bases, with 11 bases between them. In DNA form, the CDR3 reads TGTGCCAGCAGCTTAGTGGGACGGGAGTACACCTTC. Protein product: CASSLVGREYTF. The full variable domain, in which reference TRBV7-2 and TRBJ1-2 provide the parts outside the CDR3, is GAGVSQSPSNKVTEKGKDVELRCDPISGHTALYWYRQSLGQGLEFLIYFQGNSAPDKSGLPSDRFSAERTGGSVSTLTIQRTQQEDSAVYLCASSLVGREYTFGSGTRLTVV.

This clone occurred a few times. V and J are TRBV5-4 and TRBJ1-1; 7 nucleotides agree with TRBD1. After removal of 7 bases from V and 4 bases from J, the junction contained 7 bases not matched to a gene. Per the germline V gene, CDR1 is SGHNT and CDR2 is YYREEE (reference sequence). The CDR3 consists of 13 residues. The CDR3 DNA is TGTGCCAGCGGCAGACAGGGTGGCACTGAAGCTTTCTTT. This codes for CASGRQGGTEAFF.

The chain is built from TRBV5-1 and TRBJ2-1; 8 nucleotides agree with TRBD2. Germline V gene sequence: CDR1 SGHRS, CDR2 YFSETQ. The V gene end was trimmed by 2 bases and the J gene end by 8 bases; junction bases not matched to a gene: 12. The CDR3 consists of 16 residues. CDR3 sequence: CASSLQGTRSSDEQFF. The CDR3 DNA reads as TGCGCCAGCAGCTTACAAGGGACTAGGTCCTCTGATGAGCAGTTCTTC.

This clone appeared many times. The chain carries TRBV5-1 and TRBJ2-3; 7 nucleotides agree with TRBD1. Germline lookup yields CDR1 SGHRS and CDR2 YFSETQ. This CDR3 region has 13 residues. The V gene end was trimmed by 4 bases and the J gene end by 5 bases; junction bases not matched to a gene: 4. CDR3 coding DNA: TGCGCCAGCAGCCTAACAGGGGTAGATACGCAGTATTTT. Residues: CASSLTGVDTQYF.

The V gene is TRBV6-5, the J gene TRBJ2-7; TRBD2 is a possible D gene (7 bases). V lost 4 bases and J 4 bases, leaving 20 bases between the germline ends. CDR3 length: 16 amino acids. From germline, CDR1 is MNHEY and CDR2 SVGAGI. The CDR3 nucleotides are TGTGCCAGCAGTTCCCAAGGAGGGGGGGCCGGGTACGAGCAGTACTTC. Its translation: CASSSQGGGAGYEQYF.